This T cell receptor beta chain is from a study of cytomegalovirus exposure and HLA in healthy donors. Overall study context: The roughly 670 first-cohort repertoires shared a platform with the 130 or so validation repertoires, as reported in a later analysis. Study-wide results and caveats: The authors confirmed in vitro that a few CMV-associated chains were specific for CMV antigens.

TCRdb's table, derived via immunoSEQ multiplex PCR, lists solely in-frame clones and lacks some. Of 200,000 to 250,000 clones listed, around nine tenths were seen once; the top ten hold about 3%. From germline, CDR1 is SGHTA and CDR2 FQGNSA. The CDR3 is 17 amino acids. The V end lost 2 bases, the J end lost 10 bases, and 25 bases lay between the germline ends. Note on this clone: The antigen is unknown.

The specimen sequenced was PBMCs. The chain is built from TRBV7-2 and TRBJ2-3; tentative D call: TRBD2 (7 bases). The TCR originated in a man between 18 and 29 years old in good health and CMV-seronegative. CDR3 coding DNA: TGTGCCAGCAGCTTATTCCCCCCCCGGGTGGCGCGGGGGCCGCAGTATTTT. Residues: CASSLFPPRVARGPQYF.